The rows below give T cell receptor beta chains drawn from one sample of a study of cytomegalovirus exposure and HLA in healthy donors. Libraries were prepared by immunoSEQ multiplex PCR; TCRdb keeps only in-frame clonotypes and omits some of them. Seen here are roughly 180,000 clones, roughly 9.4% observed once, and the top ten hold 1% to 1.5%. Sequencing used PBMCs. The receptors stem from a woman aged 30 to 39 in good health and CMV-seropositive. Each CDR3 is given without its conserved first and last residue. The order of the fields is CDR3 protein, V gene, D gene. D genes are given only for firm matches.

CDR3: ASRVEGVDTGELF
V: TRBV6-6
D: NA

CDR3: ASSNFGGAYSNQPQH
V: TRBV19
D: NA

CDR3: ASSPPGGYGYT
V: TRBV18
D: NA

CDR3: ASSTGTGFHEQY
V: TRBV25-1
D: TRBD1

CDR3: ASSLGARTYEQY
V: TRBV11-2
D: NA

CDR3: ASSLSAGRASNQPQH
V: TRBV5-1
D: NA

CDR3: ASSAQGTVVTFPNYGYT
V: TRBV9
D: TRBD1

CDR3: ASSSEGSSSLGELF
V: TRBV4-2
D: NA

CDR3: ASSSRESNTEAF
V: TRBV18
D: NA

CDR3: ASSLARAGFSTDTQY
V: TRBV5-4
D: NA

CDR3: ASSRLAGGGTDTQY
V: TRBV19
D: TRBD2

CDR3: ASGTHLAYGYT
V: TRBV6-1
D: NA

CDR3: ASSTRTQSGETQY
V: TRBV9
D: NA

CDR3: ASSARWATSGNTIY
V: TRBV10-2
D: NA

CDR3: ASSIPRGGQETQY
V: TRBV5-4
D: NA

CDR3: ASSYSRVANTEAF
V: TRBV6-5
D: NA

CDR3: ASSLGFLGDEQY
V: TRBV7-6
D: NA

CDR3: ASSPITGLGEQY
V: TRBV11-2
D: NA

CDR3: ASSIVGLAVYNEQF
V: TRBV19
D: TRBD2

CDR3: SVEGGVDTQY
V: TRBV29-1
D: NA

CDR3: ARRPWRQGYYGYT
V: TRBV27
D: TRBD1

CDR3: ASSARAIQETQY
V: TRBV19
D: NA

CDR3: SVEDWGGPNYGYT
V: TRBV29-1
D: NA

CDR3: ACHPAGVFGYT
V: TRBV30
D: NA

CDR3: ASSVGLGLVEQY
V: TRBV9
D: NA

CDR3: ASSEQGGSGNTIY
V: TRBV2
D: TRBD1

CDR3: ASGLVSMGGRTYNEQF
V: TRBV12-5
D: TRBD2

CDR3: ASSSRDRDNEQF
V: TRBV5-4
D: TRBD1

CDR3: ASSLKRDYEQY
V: TRBV10-1
D: TRBD2

CDR3: ASSAPSEEETQY
V: TRBV9
D: NA

CDR3: ASSLYRDRHNEQF
V: TRBV2
D: TRBD1

CDR3: SVEDEASYEQY
V: TRBV29-1
D: NA

CDR3: ASSIGVDRGTYNEQF
V: TRBV19
D: TRBD1

CDR3: ASSRGLAGGNTGELF
V: TRBV5-5
D: TRBD2

CDR3: ASSADRGEETQY
V: TRBV2
D: TRBD1

CDR3: ASSAHRNMNTEAF
V: TRBV19
D: NA

CDR3: ASSGTAGINYGYT
V: TRBV6-1
D: NA

CDR3: ASGLTGVRSYEQY
V: TRBV12-5
D: TRBD1

CDR3: ASSLAVGPQETQY
V: TRBV5-1
D: NA

CDR3: ASSHYTGGLYNEQF
V: TRBV4-1
D: TRBD1

CDR3: ASSLGLPLTDTQY
V: TRBV5-8
D: NA

CDR3: ASSLSGANSYNEQF
V: TRBV5-6
D: NA

CDR3: ASSIDPGGETQY
V: TRBV19
D: NA

CDR3: ASSLVGVGHEQY
V: TRBV7-8
D: NA

CDR3: ASGTSGREGTDTQY
V: TRBV21-1
D: NA

CDR3: ASSLSMAAGNTIY
V: TRBV5-4
D: NA